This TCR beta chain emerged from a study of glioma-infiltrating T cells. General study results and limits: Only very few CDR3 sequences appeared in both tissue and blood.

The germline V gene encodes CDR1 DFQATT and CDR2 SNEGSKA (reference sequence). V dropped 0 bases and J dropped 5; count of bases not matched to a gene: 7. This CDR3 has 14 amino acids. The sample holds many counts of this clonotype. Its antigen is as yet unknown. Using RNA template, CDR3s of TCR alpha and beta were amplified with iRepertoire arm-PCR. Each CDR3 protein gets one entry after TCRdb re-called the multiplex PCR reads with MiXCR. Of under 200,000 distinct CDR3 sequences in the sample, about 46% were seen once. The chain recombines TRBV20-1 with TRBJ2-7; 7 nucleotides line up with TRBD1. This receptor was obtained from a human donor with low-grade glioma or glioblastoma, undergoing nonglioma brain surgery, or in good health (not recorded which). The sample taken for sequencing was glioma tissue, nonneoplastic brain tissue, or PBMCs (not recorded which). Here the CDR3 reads CSARDLSTGDEQYF. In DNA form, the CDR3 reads TGCAGTGCTAGAGATTTGAGCACAGGGGACGAGCAGTACTTC.